Below, 21 T cell receptor beta chains from the same sample are listed, as sequenced in a study of blood T cell repertoires in COVID-19. The method was immunoSEQ multiplex PCR; TCRdb's version includes in-frame clones alone and lacks a portion of them. The table lists 49,000 or so clones, roughly 88% of them singletons. Sequencing was carried out using peripheral blood. The receptors shown here come from a man aged 45-65 years with acute or convalescent COVID-19.

The rearrangement uses TRBV5-1 and TRBJ2-3; a possible D gene is TRBD1 (5 bases). V was trimmed by 4 bases and J by 5 bases, leaving 17 bases between them. The CDR3 is 15 amino acids. The V gene's germline CDR1 is SGHRS and CDR2 YFSETQ. CDR3 region: CASSQGYLHGDTQYF. CDR3 nucleotide sequence: TGCGCCAGCAGCCAGGGCTACCTGCACGGAGATACGCAGTATTTT.

This sequence joins TRBV20-1 and TRBJ2-7; 7 nucleotides align to TRBD2. After removal of 3 bases from V and 1 base from J, the junction contained 9 bases not matched to a gene. Germline lookup yields CDR1 DFQATT and CDR2 SNEGSKA (reference sequence). This CDR3 region has 15 residues. The CDR3 DNA is TGCAGTGCTAGTCGCGGGGGATCTCTTTCCTACGAGCAGTACTTC. Amino acids: CSASRGGSLSYEQYF.

The rearrangement joins TRBV7-9 to TRBJ1-1; possible D gene TRBD1, 5 bases. The CDR3 is made up of 14 amino acids. CDR1 and CDR2 (germline): SEHNR, FQNEAQ (reference sequence). V was pared by 3 bases and J by 0 bases, with 8 bases between. CDR3 protein: CASSFRQLNTEAFF. Written as DNA, the CDR3 is TGTGCCAGCAGCTTCCGACAGTTGAACACTGAAGCTTTCTTT.

The gene calls are TRBV2 and TRBJ2-7; perhaps TRBD2 as D (6 bases). CDR3 length: 14 amino acids. Germline V lookup: CDR1 SNHLY, CDR2 FYNNEI. Trimming left V 0 bases short and J 6 bases short, with 12 bases between. The CDR3 nucleotides are TGTGCCAGCAGTGAAGCCATAGCGGCTGGCGAGCAGTACTTC. It encodes CASSEAIAAGEQYF.

A few counts support this clone. CDR3 in DNA: TGCGCCAGCAGCCTCGGGGGGGTCACCGGGGAGCTGTTTTTT. Translating gives CASSLGGVTGELFF. The chain recombines TRBV4-3 with TRBJ2-2, with 8 bases that match TRBD2. The CDR3 contains 14 residues. Germline assignment: CDR1 LGHNA and CDR2 YSLEER. Trimming took 4 bases from V and 4 from J; bases not matched to a gene: 2.

The rearrangement joins TRBV15 to TRBJ2-3; TRBD2 agrees at 12 bases. There are 15 residues in the CDR3. J lost 6 bases, V lost 1 base, and 2 bases had no gene match. The germline gives CDR1 LNHNV, CDR2 YYDKDF (reference sequence). The CDR3 sequence: CATSRGTSGMDTQYF. CDR3 DNA sequence: TGTGCCACCAGCAGAGGGACTAGCGGGATGGATACGCAGTATTTT.

This sequence joins TRBV6-2 or TRBV6-3 and TRBJ1-2; D gene unclear. Trimming shortened V by 2 bases and J by 0 bases, and 4 bases separated the two germline ends. This CDR3 is 13 amino acids long. The germline V gene has CDR1 MNHEY and CDR2 SVGEGT. CDR3 in DNA: TGTGCCAGCAGTTACCGTCCTAACTATGGCTACACCTTC. It encodes CASSYRPNYGYTF.

The DNA of the CDR3 is TGTGCCAGCAGTTTCGGCTCCTATAATTCACCCCTCCACTTT. Its protein is CASSFGSYNSPLHF. This chain links TRBV28 with TRBJ1-6; D is undetermined. Trimming removed 3 bases from V and 0 bases from J, with 3 bases in between. The germline CDR1 and CDR2 sequences are MDHEN and SYDVKM. This CDR3 has 14 amino acids.

The chain has TRBV9 and TRBJ2-1; D is ambiguous. This CDR3 spans 15 amino acids. V dropped 3 bases and J dropped 5 bases, with 15 bases sitting between them. Germline-derived CDR1 and CDR2 are SGDLS and YYNGEE. The CDR3 DNA sequence: TGTGCCAGCAGCGCGGCCCTAGGATTCCACAATGAGCAGTTCTTC. Translating it yields CASSAALGFHNEQFF. The whole variable domain, filled in from reference TRBV9 and TRBJ2-1, reads DSGVTQTPKHLITATGQRVTLRCSPRSGDLSVYWYQQSLDQGLQFLIQYYNGEERAKGNILERFSAQQFPDLHSELNLSSLELGDSALYFCASSAALGFHNEQFFGPGTRLTVL.

The chain recombines TRBV7-9 with TRBJ1-4; 8 bases fit TRBD1. Germline V gene sequence: CDR1 SEHNR, CDR2 FQNEAQ (reference sequence). With 5 bases clipped from V and 6 bases from J, the junction kept 5 bases outside the gene matches. This CDR3 contains 14 residues. The CDR3 DNA follows: TGTGCCAGCAGCGGTACAGGGGGAGATGAAAAACTGTTTTTT. Translating it yields CASSGTGGDEKLFF.

This sequence joins TRBV19 and TRBJ1-2, with D unclear. Deletions cut 3 bases from V and 1 base from J, with 6 bases between. Germline V gives CDR1 LNHDA, CDR2 SQIVND (reference sequence). This CDR3 has 13 amino acids. CDR3 sequence: CASSMNSNYGYTF. CDR3 coding DNA: TGTGCCAGTAGTATGAACAGTAACTATGGCTACACCTTC.

The J gene is TRBJ1-1, the V gene TRBV6-6, with 7 bases matching TRBD1. The V gene end was trimmed by 3 bases and the J gene end by 0 bases; junction bases not matched to a gene: 7. Germline lookup yields CDR1 MNHNY and CDR2 SVGAGI (reference sequence). The length of the CDR3 is 16 residues. This CDR3 reads CASSYPLTGMNTEAFF. As DNA, the CDR3 is TGTGCCAGCAGTTATCCGTTGACAGGGATGAACACTGAAGCTTTCTTT.

The chain couples TRBV9 to TRBJ2-4; 7 bases map to TRBD2. Germline V gene sequence: CDR1 SGDLS, CDR2 YYNGEE. The CDR3 is 15 residues long. After removal of 3 bases from V and 10 bases from J, the junction contained 13 bases not matched to a gene. CDR3 sequence reads: CASSDPRTREGIQYF. DNA of the CDR3: TGTGCCAGCAGCGACCCTCGGACGAGGGAGGGAATTCAGTACTTC.

The rearrangement links TRBV7-9 to TRBJ1-1; TRBD1 might be the D (6 bases). V was pared by 3 bases and J by 11 bases, with 16 bases between. The germline gives CDR1 SEHNR, CDR2 FQNEAQ (reference sequence). This CDR3 is 13 amino acids long. The CDR3 loop reads CASSLDSPLGAFF. CDR3 DNA: TGTGCCAGCAGCTTGGACAGTCCTCTGGGTGCTTTCTTT.

The CDR3 here is CASSLWDRGQAEQPQHF. For the CDR3, the DNA is TGTGCCAGCAGTTTGTGGGACAGGGGACAGGCGGAACAGCCCCAGCATTTT. The V call is TRBV28, the J call TRBJ1-5; 10 bases are a match to TRBD1. The ends lost 3 bases at V and 7 bases at J; junction bases unmatched: 12. The CDR3 consists of 17 residues. Germline V gives CDR1 MDHEN, CDR2 SYDVKM.

V gene TRBV7-2 combines with J gene TRBJ1-2, with D unresolved. Trimming took off 3 bases at V and 2 bases at J, with 13 bases between the two ends. This CDR3 is built from 15 residues. Per the germline V gene, CDR1 is SGHTA and CDR2 is FQGNSA. The CDR3 protein is CASSFNSVMNYGYTF. In nucleotides, the CDR3 is TGTGCCAGCAGCTTCAATTCGGTGATGAACTATGGCTACACCTTC.

This chain links TRBV6-5 with TRBJ2-1; D gene uncertain. Per the germline V gene, CDR1 is MNHEY and CDR2 is SVGAGI. The CDR3 has 12 residues. V lost 7 bases to trimming and J lost 6 bases, with 10 bases between them. Here the CDR3 DNA reads TGTGCCAGCACCATAGCCGGCAATGAGCAGTTCTTC. This codes for CASTIAGNEQFF.

This clone was seen more than once but under ten times. The chain joins TRBV29-1 to TRBJ1-1, with a possible D match to TRBD1 (5 bases). CDR1 and CDR2 (germline): SQVTM, ANQGSEA. The CDR3 is made up of 15 amino acids. CDR3 region: CSPWGPGRGNTEAFF. CDR3 bases: TGCAGTCCCTGGGGCCCCGGGCGAGGGAACACTGAAGCTTTCTTT.

The chain recombines TRBV28 with TRBJ1-4, with TRBD1 identical over 8 bases. This CDR3 region has 15 residues. With V trimmed by 4 bases and J by 7 bases, 8 bases remained unmatched. Germline CDR1 is MDHEN and CDR2 is SYDVKM. DNA for the CDR3: TGTGCCAGCAGTTCCACAGGGGGGGTGGGTGAAAAACTGTTTTTT. It specifies CASSSTGGVGEKLFF.

This clone was found a few times. The chain combines TRBV5-1 with TRBJ1-6, with D unclear. V gave up 0 bases and J gave up 8 bases, with 12 bases separating them. The CDR3 sequence is 15 residues long. Per germline, CDR1 SGHRS and CDR2 YFSETQ. CDR3 sequence reads: CASSLVRLEDSPLHF. The CDR3 coding sequence is TGCGCCAGCAGCTTGGTCAGGCTCGAAGATTCACCCCTCCACTTT.

CDR3 loop: CASSLGLPTGELFF. In DNA form, the CDR3 reads TGTGCCAGCAGTTTGGGACTCCCGACCGGGGAGCTGTTTTTT. The chain combines TRBV28 with TRBJ2-2; D is perhaps TRBD2 (6 bases). The CDR3 has 14 residues. Germline V lookup: CDR1 MDHEN, CDR2 SYDVKM. The V and J ends lost 3 bases and 5 bases respectively, with 10 bases between them.